This T cell receptor (beta chain) was identified during a study of T cell repertoires in cytomegalovirus infection. Across the whole study: The public TCR beta signatures pointed to both CMV infection and matching HLA type. Study conclusions and caveats: CMV-specific HLA-C-restricted TCR beta clonotypes dominated the ex vivo response. Adding up the frequency of public TCR beta families identified people who carried CMV plus the relevant HLA.

This clonotype was detected a few times. Its antigen is unidentified. MiXCR was run by TCRdb on the reads, yielding one entry per CDR3 protein. The repertoire holds over 100,000 distinct CDR3 sequences, with about 17% as singletons. V lost 1 base and J lost 6; bases outside the gene matches: 6. The length of the CDR3 is 16 residues. Germline V gene sequence: CDR1 SGHTA, CDR2 FQGNSA. The V and J genes are TRBV7-2 and TRBJ2-1; 10 nucleotides agree with TRBD2. The origin of this receptor is a human donor in good health (CMV status not recorded). Some clones in this sample may be carry-over from other donors' samples. The sequencing sample was made of PBMCs. CDR3 residues: CASSLVAASGGNEQFF. The CDR3 DNA is TGTGCCAGCAGCTTAGTCGCGGCTAGCGGGGGCAATGAGCAGTTCTTC.